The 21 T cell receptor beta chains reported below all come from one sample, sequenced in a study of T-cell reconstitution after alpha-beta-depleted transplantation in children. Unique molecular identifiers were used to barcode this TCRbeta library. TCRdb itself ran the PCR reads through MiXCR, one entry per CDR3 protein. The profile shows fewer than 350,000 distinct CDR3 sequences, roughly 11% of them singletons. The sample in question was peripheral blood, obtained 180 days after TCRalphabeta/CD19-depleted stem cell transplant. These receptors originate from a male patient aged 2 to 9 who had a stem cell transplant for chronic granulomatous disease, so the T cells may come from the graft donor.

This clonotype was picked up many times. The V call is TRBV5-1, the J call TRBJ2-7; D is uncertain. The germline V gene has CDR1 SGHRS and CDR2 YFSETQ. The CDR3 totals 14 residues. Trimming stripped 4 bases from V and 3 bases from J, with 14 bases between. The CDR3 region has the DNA TGCGCCAGCAGCCCCCGGCTAGGTAACTACGAGCAGTACTTC. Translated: CASSPRLGNYEQYF.

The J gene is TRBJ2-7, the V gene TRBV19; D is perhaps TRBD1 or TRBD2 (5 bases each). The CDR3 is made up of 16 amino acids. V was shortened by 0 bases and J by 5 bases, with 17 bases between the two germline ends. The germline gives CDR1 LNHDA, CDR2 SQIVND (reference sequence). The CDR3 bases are TGTGCCAGTAGTATAGATCCCGCCGGGGCAAGGGACGAGCAGTACTTC. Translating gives CASSIDPAGARDEQYF.

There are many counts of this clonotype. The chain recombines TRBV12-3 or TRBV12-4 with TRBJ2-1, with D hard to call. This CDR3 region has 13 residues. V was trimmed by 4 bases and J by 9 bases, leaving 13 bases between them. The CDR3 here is CASSSTLRGEQFF. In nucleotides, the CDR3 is TGTGCCAGCAGTTCCACCCTTCGCGGTGAGCAGTTCTTC.

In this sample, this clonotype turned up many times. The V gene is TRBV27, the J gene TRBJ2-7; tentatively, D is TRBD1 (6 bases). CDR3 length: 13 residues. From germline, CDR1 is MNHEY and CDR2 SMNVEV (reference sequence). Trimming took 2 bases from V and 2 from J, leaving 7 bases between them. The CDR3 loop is CASSLPGAYEQYF. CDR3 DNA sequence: TGTGCCAGCAGTTTACCAGGGGCCTACGAGCAGTACTTC.

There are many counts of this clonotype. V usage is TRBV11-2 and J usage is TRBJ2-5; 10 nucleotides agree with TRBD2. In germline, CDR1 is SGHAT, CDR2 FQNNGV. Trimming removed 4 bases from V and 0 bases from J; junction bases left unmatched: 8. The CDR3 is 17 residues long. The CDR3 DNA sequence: TGTGCCAGCAGCTCCGGCGGTGGGACTAGCGACCAAGAGACCCAGTACTTC. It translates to CASSSGGGTSDQETQYF. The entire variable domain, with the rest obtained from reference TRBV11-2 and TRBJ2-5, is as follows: EAGVAQSPRYKIIEKRQSVAFWCNPISGHATLYWYQQILGQGPKLLIQFQNNGVVDDSQLPKDRFSAERLKGVDSTLKIQPAKLEDSAVYLCASSSGGGTSDQETQYFGPGTRLLVL.

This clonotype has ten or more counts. This chain's CDR3 is CASSLVSGVLLYGYTF. The CDR3 nucleotides read TGCGCCAGCAGCTTGGTGTCAGGGGTGCTGCTCTATGGCTACACCTTC. The chain employs TRBV5-1 and TRBJ1-2, with D maybe TRBD1 (6 bases). Germline assignment: CDR1 SGHRS and CDR2 YFSETQ. The CDR3 sequence is 16 residues long. V was cut by 0 bases and J by 4 bases, with 16 bases left in between.

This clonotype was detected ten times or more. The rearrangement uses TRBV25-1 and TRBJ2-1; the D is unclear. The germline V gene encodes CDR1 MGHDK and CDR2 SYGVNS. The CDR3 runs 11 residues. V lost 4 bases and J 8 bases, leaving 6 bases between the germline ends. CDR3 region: CASSGAYEQFF. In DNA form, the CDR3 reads TGTGCCAGCAGTGGAGCCTATGAGCAGTTCTTC.

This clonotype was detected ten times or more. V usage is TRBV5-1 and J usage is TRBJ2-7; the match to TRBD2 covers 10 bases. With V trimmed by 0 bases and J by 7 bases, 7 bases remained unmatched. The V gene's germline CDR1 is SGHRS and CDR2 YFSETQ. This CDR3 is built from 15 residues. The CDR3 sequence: CASSLASLAGVEQYF. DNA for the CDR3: TGCGCCAGCAGCTTGGCATCCCTAGCGGGAGTGGAGCAGTACTTC.

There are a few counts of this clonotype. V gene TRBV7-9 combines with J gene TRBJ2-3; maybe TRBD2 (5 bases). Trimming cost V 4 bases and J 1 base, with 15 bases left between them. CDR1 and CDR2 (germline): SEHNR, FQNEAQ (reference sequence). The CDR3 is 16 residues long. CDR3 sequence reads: CASSSLSAGGTDTQYF. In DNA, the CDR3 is TGTGCCAGCAGCTCTCTCAGTGCGGGCGGCACAGATACGCAGTATTTT.

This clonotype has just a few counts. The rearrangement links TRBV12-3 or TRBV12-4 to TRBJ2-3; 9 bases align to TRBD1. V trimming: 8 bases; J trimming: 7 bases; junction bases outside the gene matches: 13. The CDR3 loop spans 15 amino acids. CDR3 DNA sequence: TGTGCCAGCTCCCGAGGAAGACAGGGGGTATATACGCAGTATTTT. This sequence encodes CASSRGRQGVYTQYF.

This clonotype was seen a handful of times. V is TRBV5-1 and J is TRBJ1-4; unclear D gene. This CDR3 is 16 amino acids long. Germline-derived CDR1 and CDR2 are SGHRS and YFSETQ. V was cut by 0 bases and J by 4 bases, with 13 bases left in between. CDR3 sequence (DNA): TGCGCCAGCAGCTTGGGGGCGGTTGGATATAATGAAAAACTGTTTTTT. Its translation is CASSLGAVGYNEKLFF.

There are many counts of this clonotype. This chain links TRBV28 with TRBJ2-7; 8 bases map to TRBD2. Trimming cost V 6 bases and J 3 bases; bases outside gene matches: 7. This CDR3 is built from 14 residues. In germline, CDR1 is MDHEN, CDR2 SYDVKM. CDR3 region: CASRVAGQGYEQYF. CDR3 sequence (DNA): TGTGCCAGCAGGGTAGCGGGGCAAGGCTACGAGCAGTACTTC.

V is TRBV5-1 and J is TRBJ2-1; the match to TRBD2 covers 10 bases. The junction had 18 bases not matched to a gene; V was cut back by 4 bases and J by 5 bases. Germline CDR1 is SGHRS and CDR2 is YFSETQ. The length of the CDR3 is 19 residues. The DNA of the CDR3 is TGCGCCAGCAGCACAGGAGCGGGACTAGCGTCTTTTTTGCACAATGAGCAGTTCTTC. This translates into CASSTGAGLASFLHNEQFF.

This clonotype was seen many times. DNA for the CDR3: TGCGCCAGCAGCTTGACTCTTCCGGCTGCCAGCGGGGTTTACGAGCAGTACTTC. Its translation: CASSLTLPAASGVYEQYF. The J gene is TRBJ2-7, the V gene TRBV5-1; 7 bases match TRBD2. The CDR3 contains 18 residues. Germline CDR1 and CDR2: SGHRS and YFSETQ. Losses at the gene ends were 1 base for V and 4 bases for J; bases not matched to a gene: 17.

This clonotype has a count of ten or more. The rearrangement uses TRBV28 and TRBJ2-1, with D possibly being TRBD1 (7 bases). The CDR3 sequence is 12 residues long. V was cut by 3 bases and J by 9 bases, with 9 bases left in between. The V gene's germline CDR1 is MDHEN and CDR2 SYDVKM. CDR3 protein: CASSFQGGEQFF. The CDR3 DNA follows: TGTGCCAGCAGTTTCCAGGGGGGTGAGCAGTTCTTC.

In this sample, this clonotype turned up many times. The CDR3 protein is CASSQVDTQYF. The CDR3, as DNA: TGCGCCAGCAGCCAGGTAGATACGCAGTATTTT. The V gene is TRBV5-1, the J gene TRBJ2-3; D unresolved. The CDR3 sequence is 11 residues long. Germline V gene data show CDR1 as SGHRS and CDR2 as YFSETQ. V lost 4 bases and J 5 bases, leaving 5 bases between the germline ends.

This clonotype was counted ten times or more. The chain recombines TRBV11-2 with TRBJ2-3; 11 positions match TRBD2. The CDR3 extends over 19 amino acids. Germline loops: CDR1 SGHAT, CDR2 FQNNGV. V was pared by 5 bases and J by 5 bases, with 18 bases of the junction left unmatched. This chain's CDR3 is CASSPLAVAGGPMGDTQYF. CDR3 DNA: TGTGCCAGCAGCCCCCTGGCGGTAGCGGGAGGGCCAATGGGAGATACGCAGTATTTT.

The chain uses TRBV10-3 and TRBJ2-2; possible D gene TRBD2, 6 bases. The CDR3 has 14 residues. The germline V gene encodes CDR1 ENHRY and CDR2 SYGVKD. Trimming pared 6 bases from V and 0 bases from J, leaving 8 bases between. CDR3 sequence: CAIRPGANTGELFF. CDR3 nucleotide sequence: TGTGCCATCAGGCCGGGAGCGAACACCGGGGAGCTGTTTTTT.

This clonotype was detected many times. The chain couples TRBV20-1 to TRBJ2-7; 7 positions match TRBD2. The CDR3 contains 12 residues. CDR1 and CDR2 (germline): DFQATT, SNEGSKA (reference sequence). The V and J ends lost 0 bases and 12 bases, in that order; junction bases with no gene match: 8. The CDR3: CSARDQGAGRYF. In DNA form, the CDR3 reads TGCAGTGCTAGAGATCAGGGAGCGGGAAGGTACTTC.

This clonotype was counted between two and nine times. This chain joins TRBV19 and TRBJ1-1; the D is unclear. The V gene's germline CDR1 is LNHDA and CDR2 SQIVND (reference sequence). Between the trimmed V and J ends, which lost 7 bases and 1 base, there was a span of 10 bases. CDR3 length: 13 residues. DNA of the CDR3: TGTGCCAGTAACCTTATGGGGAACACTGAAGCTTTCTTT. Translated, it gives CASNLMGNTEAFF. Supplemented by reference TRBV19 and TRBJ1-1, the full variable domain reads DGGITQSPKYLFRKEGQNVTLSCEQNLNHDAMYWYRQDPGQGLRLIYYSQIVNDFQKGDIAEGYSVSREKKESFPLTVTSAQKNPTAFYLCASNLMGNTEAFFGQGTRLTVV.

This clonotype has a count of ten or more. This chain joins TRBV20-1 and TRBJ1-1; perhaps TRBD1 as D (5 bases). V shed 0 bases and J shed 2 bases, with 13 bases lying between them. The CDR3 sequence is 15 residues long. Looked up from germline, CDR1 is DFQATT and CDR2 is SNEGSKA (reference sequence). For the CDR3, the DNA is TGCAGTGCTAGAGAAACGCCAGGGTTAAACACTGAAGCTTTCTTT. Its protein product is CSARETPGLNTEAFF.